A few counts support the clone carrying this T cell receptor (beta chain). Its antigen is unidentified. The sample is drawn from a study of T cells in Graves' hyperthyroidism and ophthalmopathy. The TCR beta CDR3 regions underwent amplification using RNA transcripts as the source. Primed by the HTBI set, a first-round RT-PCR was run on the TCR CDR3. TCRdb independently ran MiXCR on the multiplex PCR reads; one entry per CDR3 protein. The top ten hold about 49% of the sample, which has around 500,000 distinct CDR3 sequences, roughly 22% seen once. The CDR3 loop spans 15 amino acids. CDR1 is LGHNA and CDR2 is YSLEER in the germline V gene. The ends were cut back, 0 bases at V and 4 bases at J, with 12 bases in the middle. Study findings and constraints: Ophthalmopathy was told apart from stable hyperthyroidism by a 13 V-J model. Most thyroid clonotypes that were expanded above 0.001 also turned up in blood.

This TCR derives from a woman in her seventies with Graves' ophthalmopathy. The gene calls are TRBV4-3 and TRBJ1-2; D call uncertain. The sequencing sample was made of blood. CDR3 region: CASSQDNMNGYGYTF. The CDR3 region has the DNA TGCGCCAGCAGCCAAGATAACATGAATGGCTATGGCTACACCTTC.